This T cell receptor (beta chain) originates from a study of shared clonotypes between healthy human individuals. Whole-study results and caveats: Non-shared clonotypes were found to have lower generation probabilities than the clonotypes that were shared by all four of the sorted-subset donors.

Produced via immunoSEQ multiplex PCR; TCRdb's table is partial and in-frame only. In the table there are some 2.1 million clones, around 93% of which are singletons. Remarks on this clone: Its antigen is undetermined.

This CDR3 spans 14 amino acids. V was pared by 3 bases and J by 4 bases, with 12 bases between. In germline, CDR1 is SNHLY, CDR2 FYNNEI. CD8 cells classed as naive were CD45RO-negative and positively selected for CCR7, excluding terminally differentiated effector memory CD45RA+ cells. The specimen sequenced was naive CD8+ T cells from PBMCs. The origin of this receptor is a man aged 18 to 30 in good health. Some clones in this sample may be carry-over from other donors' samples. This sequence joins TRBV2 and TRBJ1-2, with D unresolved. CDR3 coding DNA: TGTGCCAGCAGTGAGAGGGTATCATCCTATGGCTACACCTTC. It is translated as CASSERVSSYGYTF.